This TCR beta chain was recovered during a study of blood T cell repertoires in COVID-19. Sequenced by immunoSEQ multiplex PCR; TCRdb stores in-frame clones only, minus some. The data contain about 170,000 clones, around 84% of them singletons. The CDR3 consists of 15 residues. Germline-derived CDR1 and CDR2 are KGHSH and LQKENI. V trimming: 1 base; J trimming: 0 bases; junction bases outside the gene matches: 3. The specimen sequenced was peripheral blood. The sequence came from a woman of 80 years or more with COVID-19, enrolled during active disease. The V call is TRBV18, the J call TRBJ2-7, with 7 nucleotides matching TRBD1. CDR3 in DNA: TGTGCCAGCTCACCACGTCGGGACAGCTCCTACGAGCAGTACTTC. It specifies CASSPRRDSSYEQYF.